This T cell receptor beta chain was sequenced during a study of PD-L1 blockade in urothelial cancer listed by TCRdb under 2017. About the investigation overall: Every patient began therapy around 2014 and was given atezolizumab 1,200 mg intravenously every 3 weeks. About 90% of the roughly 29 patients were identified as males with urothelial cancer of bladder origin, and a prior smoking history was reported by 18 of 29 patients. Patients had an ECOG performance status of 0 or 1 and had received between 0 and 3 prior chemotherapy regimens. Blood samples were analyzed at 3 weeks after treatment start (second dose) and at 6 weeks after treatment start. Blood samples gave median yields of approximately 130,000 T cells and 82,636 unique TCRs, along with a median clonality of approximately 0.08. The study, an exploratory multi-omic analysis, examined somatic, immune and clinical correlates of response to PD-L1 blockade with atezolizumab in urothelial cancer. TCR sequencing covered pretreatment tumor samples and matched, serially collected peripheral blood taken before and after atezolizumab treatment. Durable clinical benefit meant progression-free survival longer than 6 months, and TCR features were also tested against progression-free and overall survival. In the same patients who had TCR sequencing, pretreatment tumors also underwent whole exome sequencing and RNA sequencing. Durable clinical benefit was achieved by nine patients and was not achieved by 20 patients. Pretreatment blood TCR-seq was available for about 30 patients, at least one posttreatment blood collection was obtained for about 25 patients, and tumor TCR-seq was available for about 25 patients. The full study reports these points: Improved progression-free and overall survival was found to be associated with pretreatment peripheral blood TCR clonality below the median. Because of the small sample size (n ≈ 30) and the many exploratory analyses performed, the results are intended to be regarded as hypothesis-generating. Among patients with durable benefit, tumor-associated TCR clones showed greater expansion in peripheral blood 3 weeks after treatment started (n ≈ 20, p = 0.022).

A cohort of 25 to 35 patients with locally advanced or metastatic urothelial carcinoma, treated at Memorial Sloan Kettering on a trial protocol, was included. Peripheral blood mononuclear cells were collected pretreatment and during treatment, at between 1 and 8 total time points per patient. The Qiagen DNeasy Blood extraction kit was used to purify genomic DNA from total PBMCs and tumor samples. PBMCs were collected pretreatment and during treatment, and were isolated and stored as previously described. Trimming accounts for 5 bases at V and 1 base at J, while the number of junction bases matched to no gene is 6. The CDR3 numbers 17 residues from cysteine through phenylalanine. Of all the DNA, just the CDR3 is kept, 51 bases in frame from base 1. CDR1 and CDR2 are read off the germline V gene (reference sequence) as SEHNR and FQNEAQ. Each PCR received spiked-in synthetic TCR analog templates so that absolute template abundance could be estimated from read counts. TCRbeta CDR3 regions were amplified from genomic DNA with bias-controlled V and J gene primers using the immunoSEQ assay. Rearranged TCRbeta segments were sequenced at approximately 20X coverage. The original pipeline was this. Sequencing errors were corrected by clustering and CDR3s were annotated against IMGT to assign V, D and J genes. Out-of-frame and stop-codon sequences were excluded, and only productive TCRbeta rearrangements were used in downstream analyses. Clonality was computed as one minus Shannon entropy normalized by the log of the number of unique productive sequences. Clones differing between time points or between blood and tumor were identified by Fisher's exact test with Benjamini-Hochberg correction at adjusted p below 0.01. TCRdb provides this immuneACCESS table in a form limited to in-frame rearrangements. Some clones are lacking; in checked studies, under half of them reflect an unresolved V gene, and why the rest are absent is not known. V and J calls and clone size follow that table, whereas D and trimming were derived from the DNA. For this sample there are 40,000 to 45,000 clones; 88% appear just once. Around 14% of the sample rests with the top ten.

As to this clone: Its antigen is unknown. No base qualities exist here, and no much larger clone lies one base off it.

The sequence derives from a woman aged 60-75 years with urothelial cancer. The source material was PBMCs, sampled around atezolizumab (anti-PD-L1) treatment. The rearranged chain carries TRBV7-9 and TRBJ2-7; 15 of the junction bases match TRBD2. The CDR3 has the sequence CASSPGLAGGRSYEQYF. The DNA reads as follows: TGTGCCAGCAGCCCCGGACTAGCGGGAGGGAGGTCCTACGAGCAGTACTTC.